A selection of T cell receptor beta chains follows, all from one sample in a study of T cell repertoires in cytomegalovirus infection. Via MiXCR, TCRdb re-called the reads, giving one row per CDR3 protein. The data hold around 450,000 distinct CDR3 sequences, with approximately 33% observed a single time. Sequenced: PBMCs. These receptors originate from a human donor in good health (CMV status not recorded). Some clones in this sample may be carry-over from other donors' samples. Both conserved end residues are part of each CDR3. A D gene is named only where the DNA matches it firmly. Clone size is not always given. Where it is, it says once, few, many or a class for expanded clones.

clone_size	v_call	d_call	j_call	cdr3_nt	cdr3_aa
NA	TRBV20-1	NA	TRBJ2-3	TGCAGTTCCCCGAGCCAGCCCGGCACAGATACGCAGTATTTT	CSSPSQPGTDTQYF
few	TRBV7-9	TRBD1	TRBJ2-4	TGTGCCAGCAGCCCGTCGACAGGGGGCAGGCATCAGTACTTC	CASSPSTGGRHQYF
NA	TRBV12-3/TRBV12-4	TRBD1	TRBJ2-3	TGTGCCAGCAGTCCTCCGGGACAGGGGTCAGATACGCAGTATTTT	CASSPPGQGSDTQYF
few	TRBV6-2/TRBV6-3	NA	TRBJ2-5	TGTGCCAGCAGTAGGGGGGGTCCGACGAGGGAGACCCAGTACTTC	CASSRGGPTRETQYF
many	TRBV7-8	NA	TRBJ2-7	TGTGCCAGCAGCTCGGCCCCTGGGGTGGGTGACGAGCAGTACTTC	CASSSAPGVGDEQYF
few	TRBV4-2	NA	TRBJ1-6	TGTGCCAGCAGCCAAGATCTTGGTGGAGGGCATTCACCCCTCCACTTT	CASSQDLGGGHSPLHF
many	TRBV12-3/TRBV12-4	TRBD2	TRBJ2-3	TGTGCCAGCAGCCAAACTAGCGGGGGGGCCTTAGATACGCAGTATTTT	CASSQTSGGALDTQYF
few	TRBV28	NA	TRBJ2-2	TGTGCCAGCCGAAGAGCGGAAACCTATCCGGGCACCGGGGAGCTGTTTTTT	CASRRAETYPGTGELFF
NA	TRBV28	TRBD1	TRBJ2-3	TGTGCCAGCAGCAAACTCTGGACAGGGATCACAGATATGCAGTATTTT	CASSKLWTGITDMQYF
many	TRBV14	NA	TRBJ1-2	TGTGCCAGCAGCCTGGGGTCCTATGGCTACACCTTC	CASSLGSYGYTF
NA	TRBV14	TRBD2	TRBJ2-5	TGTGCCAGCAGCCAAGGCTCTAGCGGGGGTGAGACCCAGTACTTC	CASSQGSSGGETQYF
NA	TRBV7-6	TRBD1	TRBJ1-4	TGTGCCAGCAGCAAAGGGACAGCCCCAACTAATGAAAATCTGTTTTTT	CASSKGTAPTNENLFF
NA	TRBV2	NA	TRBJ2-3	TGTGCCAGCAGTGAAGTAGGAGGGTGGGGCACAGATACGCAGTATTTT	CASSEVGGWGTDTQYF
NA	TRBV5-6	NA	TRBJ1-1	TGTGCCAGCAGCTTGGCTTGGAGGGATGTGGGGGGCACTGAAGCTTTCTTT	CASSLAWRDVGGTEAFF
many	TRBV6-1	NA	TRBJ1-3	TGTGCCAGCACCCTCCCAAGGGGGGGGCTTGGTGGAAACACCATATATTTT	CASTLPRGGLGGNTIYF
few	TRBV5-1	TRBD1	TRBJ2-7	TGCGCCAGCAGCTTGAGACGACAGGGCGATGGCGAGCAGTACTTC	CASSLRRQGDGEQYF
NA	TRBV20-1	NA	TRBJ2-5	TGCAGTGCTAGAGGCCTCCGGGACTCCAAAGAGACCCAGTACTTC	CSARGLRDSKETQYF
NA	TRBV4-3	NA	TRBJ2-1	TGCGCCAGCAGCCAAGATATTCAGGGTTTCAATGAGCAGTTCTTC	CASSQDIQGFNEQFF
many	TRBV7-6	NA	TRBJ1-1	TGTGCCAGCAGCCCAGCGGGGATCGGAGGGCTCACTGAAGCTTTCTTT	CASSPAGIGGLTEAFF
once	TRBV4-1	NA	TRBJ1-4	TGCGCCAGCAGCCATACCGCGGCAACTAATGAAAAACTGTTTTTT	CASSHTAATNEKLFF
NA	TRBV6-1	TRBD1	TRBJ1-1	TGTGCCAGCAGTAGGGGACAGGGGAGCACTGAAGCTTTCTTT	CASSRGQGSTEAFF
NA	TRBV7-9	NA	TRBJ2-7	TGTGCCAGCAGCAAATATTACGAGCAGTACTTC	CASSKYYEQYF
many	TRBV7-6	NA	TRBJ2-2	TGTGCCAGCAGCTTAGCGCTTACGGGGGCCGCGAACACCGGGGAGCTGTTTTTT	CASSLALTGAANTGELFF
NA	TRBV4-1	TRBD1	TRBJ1-2	TGCGCCAGCAGCCTCCAACCGACAGGGGAGGCGGATGGCTACACCTTC	CASSLQPTGEADGYTF
NA	TRBV7-9	NA	TRBJ1-4	TGTGCCAGCAGCTTAGGAAGACAGGTGGCCGCTTATGAAAAACTGTTTTTT	CASSLGRQVAAYEKLFF
NA	TRBV20-1	NA	TRBJ2-2	TGCAGTGCTAGCGGGGGGCCCGGGGAGCTGTTTTTT	CSASGGPGELFF
NA	TRBV7-9	NA	TRBJ1-5	TGTGCCAGCAGCTTAGGATTGAGGGGCAGTTTCGATAGCAATCAGCCCCAGCATTTT	CASSLGLRGSFDSNQPQHF
NA	TRBV6-1	NA	TRBJ2-7	TGTGCCAGCATGAGGACAGAGACCTACGAGCAGTACTTC	CASMRTETYEQYF
NA	TRBV12-3/TRBV12-4	NA	TRBJ2-1	TGTGCCAGCAGTCCCACCAGGAGGGGTGAGCAGTTCTTC	CASSPTRRGEQFF
NA	TRBV4-2	TRBD1	TRBJ2-4	TGTGCCAGCAGCCAAGATTTGACAGGGGGCAAAAACATTCAGTACTTC	CASSQDLTGGKNIQYF